This T cell receptor beta chain was recovered during a study of molecular identifiers for immune sequencing clone quantification. Broader study findings: Researchers reportedly could pick up spiked Jurkat TCR RNA from one cell mixed into some 1 million naive cells. Clones with over 20 RNA copies captured over 98% of effector molecules but under 1% of naive ones. Identical TCR molecules sharing a barcode could underestimate highly expanded clone sizes.

TCRdb called the PCR reads again in MiXCR, with one record for every CDR3 protein. The sample includes 40,000 to 45,000 distinct CDR3 sequences, roughly 21% of them seen just once. For this clonotype: The antigen remains unidentified.

With RNA at 10%, 30% or 50%, naive CD8 libraries came from roughly 20,000 to 1,000,000 sorted cells. The sequenced material came from naive CD8+ T cells from blood, with Jurkat cell RNA spiked in. Subset reported: FACS-sorted CD8+CD4-CCR7+CD45RA+ naive T cells. This receptor was identified in a human donor in good health. Some libraries in this study had Jurkat cell RNA spiked in.

This CDR3 reads CSVVFCFDSGNTIYF. The CDR3 DNA reads TGCAGCGTTGTTTTTTGCTTCGACTCTGGAAACACCATATATTTT. The chain employs TRBV29-1 and TRBJ1-3; the D is unclear. Germline V gene sequence: CDR1 SQVTM, CDR2 ANQGSEA. This CDR3 has 15 residues. Trimming removed 4 bases from V and 0 bases from J, with 13 bases in between.